One sample yielded the 7 T cell receptor beta chains listed below, sequenced in a study of metastatic and nonmetastatic thyroid tumors. All patients were untreated before thyroid surgery. TCRdb used MiXCR to call clones anew from the PCR reads. The data hold 25,000 to 30,000 clones, with around 3.5% observed a single time. The sequenced sample consisted of blood. The receptors here all came from a male donor with papillary thyroid cancer or a benign thyroid nodule (not recorded which). Some clones in this sample may be carry-over from other donors' samples.

This clone was recorded many times. This chain links TRBV28 with TRBJ2-3; 10 bases align to TRBD1. J gave up 3 bases and V 0 bases, and 9 bases lay outside the gene matches. The CDR3 is made up of 18 amino acids. In germline, CDR1 is MDHEN, CDR2 SYDVKM. This chain's CDR3 is CASSLWGTGQGRTDTQYF. The CDR3 nucleotides are TGTGCCAGCAGTTTATGGGGAACGGGACAGGGGAGAACAGATACGCAGTATTTT.

This clone was picked up a small number of times. The chain has TRBV20-1 and TRBJ2-7; possibly TRBD1 for D (6 bases). V lost 3 bases and J lost 3, with 21 bases in between. Germline CDR1 and CDR2: DFQATT and SNEGSKA (reference sequence). This CDR3 has 16 amino acids. CDR3 region: CSASGAGKQGLYEQYF. The CDR3, as DNA: TGCAGTGCTAGTGGGGCTGGCAAACAGGGCCTCTACGAGCAGTACTTC.

This clone was found many times. The V call is TRBV10-3, the J call TRBJ1-2; 9 bases are shared with TRBD1. The CDR3 loop spans 14 amino acids. In germline, CDR1 is ENHRY, CDR2 SYGVKD. Germline trimming cut 2 bases from V and 3 bases from J; bases unmatched to any gene: 1. CDR3 sequence reads: CAISEGTGHYGYTF. The CDR3 DNA follows: TGTGCCATCAGTGAGGGGACAGGGCACTATGGCTACACCTTC.

The genes are TRBV28 and TRBJ2-3; 8 positions match TRBD2. The CDR3 has 12 residues. Germline-derived CDR1 and CDR2 are MDHEN and SYDVKM. Trimming took 2 bases from V and 8 from J; bases not matched to a gene: 0. This chain's CDR3 is CASSLAGGTQYF. The CDR3 bases are TGTGCCAGCAGTTTAGCGGGGGGTACGCAGTATTTT.

This clone occurred a few times. The V gene is TRBV20-1, the J gene TRBJ1-2, with 7 positions matching TRBD1. The CDR3 totals 15 residues. Germline values: CDR1 DFQATT, CDR2 SNEGSKA (reference sequence). J was trimmed by 6 bases and V by 5 bases; bases with no gene match: 15. The CDR3 loop is CSAHRTGSFSDGYTF. The CDR3 DNA sequence: TGCAGTGCTCACCGGACAGGCTCCTTTTCTGATGGCTACACCTTC.

This clone came up many times. V is TRBV9 and J is TRBJ2-1; 7 bases line up with TRBD2. The V gene's germline CDR1 is SGDLS and CDR2 YYNGEE. V lost 0 bases, J lost 4 bases, and 4 bases stayed unmatched. This CDR3 is 15 amino acids long. CDR3 residues: CASSVASGLYNEQFF. CDR3 sequence (DNA): TGTGCCAGCAGCGTAGCTAGCGGTTTATACAATGAGCAGTTCTTC.

This clone is termed medium-sized. J is TRBJ2-7 and V is TRBV6-2 or TRBV6-3, with TRBD1 as a possible D gene (5 bases). V shed 0 bases and J shed 3 bases, with 12 bases lying between them. Germline V gene sequence: CDR1 MNHEY, CDR2 SVGEGT. There are 15 residues in the CDR3. CDR3 sequence (DNA): TGTGCCAGCAGTTACTCAGAGACAGACCTCTACGAGCAGTACTTC. Protein product: CASSYSETDLYEQYF.